This is a list of T cell receptor beta chains from one sample in a study of chemoradiotherapy in HPV16-positive cancers. The assay was immunoSEQ multiplex PCR, and TCRdb's table has in-frame clones only and misses some. The sample lists thousands of clones; 70% to 90% were seen once. Sequenced here: blood, sampled from a patient who underwent chemoradiotherapy. Receptors originate from a human donor with HPV-associated anogenital cancer. Each CDR3 is given with its conserved first and last residue. The D gene is left open where the match is weak. Where a row states a size, it is once, few, many or the class of an expanded clone; other rows omit it.

v_gene	abundance	d_gene	j_gene	CDR3aa	CDR3nt
TRBV4-1	NA	NA	TRBJ1-1	CASSLGGVTEAFF	TGCGCCAGCAGCCTTGGGGGAGTCACTGAAGCTTTCTTT
TRBV6-1	few	NA	TRBJ1-5	CASRQFNQPQHF	TGTGCCAGCAGACAATTTAATCAGCCCCAGCATTTT
TRBV29-1	NA	NA	TRBJ1-4	CSGRAGAGEKLFF	TGCAGCGGGCGTGCAGGGGCGGGAGAAAAACTGTTTTTT
TRBV28	once	NA	TRBJ2-7	CASSRVNSGSYEQYF	TGTGCCAGCAGTCGCGTCAATAGCGGCTCCTACGAGCAGTACTTC
TRBV27	NA	TRBD2	TRBJ2-7	CASSISGGVYEQYF	TGTGCCAGCAGTATTAGCGGGGGTGTCTACGAGCAGTACTTC
TRBV6-5	NA	TRBD1	TRBJ1-5	CASRQGPNQPQHF	TGTGCCAGCCGACAGGGGCCTAATCAGCCCCAGCATTTT
TRBV5-4	NA	NA	TRBJ2-1	CASSLILRGGEQFF	TGTGCCAGCAGCTTGATCTTAAGGGGGGGTGAGCAGTTCTTC
TRBV18	once	TRBD1	TRBJ1-3	CASSPGQGYTIYF	TGTGCCAGCTCACCGGGACAGGGGTACACCATATATTTT
TRBV28	NA	NA	TRBJ1-5	CASSLHTNQPQHF	TGTGCCAGCAGTCTACACACGAATCAGCCCCAGCATTTT
TRBV10-3	NA	TRBD2	TRBJ2-3	CAISRRTSGSTDTQYF	TGTGCCATCAGTCGACGGACTAGCGGGAGCACAGATACGCAGTATTTT
TRBV15	once	TRBD1	TRBJ1-4	CATSNRRQGGEKLFF	TGTGCCACCAGCAACCGAAGACAGGGAGGGGAAAAACTGTTTTTT
TRBV5-1	once	NA	TRBJ2-3	CASTLSPNQADTQYF	TGCGCCAGCACTCTGTCCCCCAACCAGGCAGATACGCAGTATTTT
TRBV5-4	NA	NA	TRBJ2-6	CASSLMGAGANVLTF	TGTGCCAGCAGCTTGATGGGTGCTGGGGCCAACGTCCTGACTTTC
TRBV4-1	NA	NA	TRBJ1-1	CASSLSWNTEAFF	TGCGCCAGCAGCCTGTCATGGAACACTGAAGCTTTCTTT
TRBV29-1	NA	NA	TRBJ2-1	CSVVRGGTALNEQFF	TGCAGCGTTGTAAGGGGCGGGACGGCATTGAATGAGCAGTTCTTC
TRBV10-3	NA	TRBD1	TRBJ2-7	CAISESTGAIEQYF	TGTGCCATCAGTGAGTCGACAGGGGCTATCGAGCAGTACTTC
TRBV18	NA	NA	TRBJ1-1	CASSGLTEAFF	TGTGCCAGCTCCGGGCTTACTGAAGCTTTCTTT
TRBV27	NA	TRBD1	TRBJ2-1	CASSFYTPGTGVDEQFF	TGTGCCAGCAGTTTTTATACGCCCGGGACAGGGGTCGATGAGCAGTTCTTC
TRBV6-5	NA	NA	TRBJ2-7	CASSFPGSGDPYEQYF	TGTGCCAGCAGTTTCCCCGGGTCGGGGGACCCCTACGAGCAGTACTTC
TRBV15	once	NA	TRBJ2-1	CATSRDPSGGQFF	TGTGCCACCAGCAGAGATCCCAGCGGTGGGCAGTTCTTC
TRBV7-6	NA	TRBD2	TRBJ2-1	CASSLVAGDGEQFF	TGTGCCAGCAGCTTAGTAGCGGGAGATGGTGAGCAGTTCTTC
TRBV5-1	NA	NA	TRBJ2-6	CASSLVSGANVLTF	TGCGCCAGCAGCTTGGTTTCTGGGGCCAACGTCCTGACTTTC
TRBV21-1	NA	NA	TRBJ1-1	CASSPLTLEAFF	TGTGCCAGCAGCCCCCTGACACTTGAAGCTTTCTTT
TRBV5-6	NA	NA	TRBJ2-5	CASSFGGGETQYF	TGTGCCAGCAGCTTCGGGGGAGGTGAGACCCAGTACTTC
TRBV2	NA	TRBD2	TRBJ2-3	CATSGTSGMRDTQYF	TGTGCTACCTCCGGGACTAGCGGGATGCGGGATACGCAGTATTTT
TRBV5-5	NA	NA	TRBJ2-1	CASSFNRVRYNEQFF	TGTGCCAGCAGCTTTAACAGGGTCAGGTACAATGAGCAGTTCTTC
TRBV7-3	NA	NA	TRBJ2-3	CASSLSRGAADTQYF	TGTGCCAGCAGCCTTAGCCGGGGGGCAGCAGATACGCAGTATTTT
TRBV28	NA	NA	TRBJ1-2	CASSLGAAYGYTF	TGTGCCAGCAGTTTGGGGGCGGCCTATGGCTACACCTTC
TRBV28	NA	NA	TRBJ1-4	CASSPRVGKVLFF	TGTGCCAGCAGTCCCCGGGTGGGGAAGGTTCTGTTTTTT
TRBV10-1	NA	TRBD1	TRBJ1-2	CASSETGGYGYTF	TGCGCCAGCAGTGAGACAGGGGGCTATGGCTACACCTTC
TRBV11-3	NA	TRBD2	TRBJ2-3	CASSLSGGATDTQYF	TGTGCCAGCAGCCTGAGCGGGGGGGCGACGGATACGCAGTATTTT
TRBV5-1	few	NA	TRBJ1-6	CASSLAVGQNSPLHF	TGCGCCAGCAGCTTGGCCGTCGGACAGAATTCACCCCTCCACTTT
TRBV4-1	NA	NA	TRBJ1-2	CASSQGGVNYGYTF	TGCGCCAGCAGCCAAGGGGGAGTCAACTATGGCTACACCTTC
TRBV5-1	once	NA	TRBJ2-6	CASSLAYLGGGANVLTF	TGCGCCAGCAGCTTGGCCTATTTGGGTGGTGGGGCCAACGTCCTGACTTTC
TRBV7-9	NA	TRBD2	TRBJ2-3	CASSLGASGATDTQYF	TGTGCCAGCAGCTTAGGGGCTAGCGGAGCTACAGATACGCAGTATTTT
TRBV7-9	NA	NA	TRBJ2-3	CASSLGGAPLSTDTQYF	TGTGCCAGCAGCTTAGGGGGAGCCCCCCTTAGCACAGATACGCAGTATTTT
TRBV5-6	NA	NA	TRBJ2-7	CASSYSLAWTYEQYF	TGTGCCAGCAGCTATTCCCTCGCGTGGACCTACGAGCAGTACTTC
TRBV7-9	NA	NA	TRBJ1-1	CASSSGAGRSTEAFF	TGTGCCAGCAGCTCCGGGGCCGGAAGGAGCACTGAAGCTTTCTTT
TRBV30	NA	NA	TRBJ1-2	CAWLVEVYGYTF	TGTGCCTGGCTAGTGGAAGTCTATGGCTACACCTTC
TRBV5-8	NA	TRBD1	TRBJ1-1	CASSFSDRANTEAFF	TGTGCCAGCAGCTTCTCGGACAGGGCAAACACTGAAGCTTTCTTT
TRBV5-4	NA	NA	TRBJ2-5	CASSWRSQETQYF	TGTGCCAGCAGCTGGCGCAGCCAAGAGACCCAGTACTTC
TRBV19	NA	NA	TRBJ2-5	CASSIGWQAYQETQYF	TGTGCCAGTAGTATAGGATGGCAGGCGTACCAAGAGACCCAGTACTTC
TRBV5-5	NA	NA	TRBJ2-5	CASSPPGSRAETQYF	TGTGCCAGCAGCCCCCCGGGCAGTCGGGCCGAGACCCAGTACTTC
TRBV28	few	NA	TRBJ1-5	CASSLWSDQPQHF	TGTGCCAGCAGTTTATGGTCGGATCAGCCCCAGCATTTT
TRBV29-1	NA	NA	TRBJ1-1	CSVEFRLSNTEAFF	TGCAGCGTTGAATTCCGACTCTCGAACACTGAAGCTTTCTTT
TRBV4-2	once	NA	TRBJ2-7	CASSQDMVNPYEQYF	TGTGCCAGCAGCCAAGACATGGTAAACCCCTACGAGCAGTACTTC
TRBV6-1	few	NA	TRBJ1-5	CASSEGRGGRQPQHF	TGTGCCAGCAGTGAAGGTCGGGGAGGGCGCCAGCCCCAGCATTTT
TRBV29-1	NA	TRBD1	TRBJ1-5	CSVEGTGVGQPQHF	TGCAGCGTTGAGGGGACAGGGGTAGGTCAGCCCCAGCATTTT
TRBV18	NA	NA	TRBJ1-2	CASSPPTSRYGYTF	TGTGCCAGCTCACCACCGACATCCCGTTATGGCTACACCTTC
TRBV19	NA	NA	TRBJ1-5	CASSPHRDAFQPQHF	TGTGCCAGTAGCCCCCACCGAGACGCCTTTCAGCCCCAGCATTTT
TRBV2	NA	NA	TRBJ2-2	CASMGQGGTGELFF	TGTGCCAGCATGGGTCAGGGTGGGACCGGGGAGCTGTTTTTT
TRBV4-2	NA	TRBD2	TRBJ2-3	CASSHGRAGNTDTQYF	TGTGCCAGCAGCCACGGTCGAGCGGGAAACACAGATACGCAGTATTTT
TRBV5-1	NA	NA	TRBJ2-2	CASSPGELFF	TGCGCCAGCAGCCCCGGGGAGCTGTTTTTT
TRBV11-3	NA	NA	TRBJ2-3	CASSREGKETDTQYF	TGTGCCAGCAGCCGTGAAGGGAAGGAAACAGATACGCAGTATTTT
TRBV19	NA	TRBD2	TRBJ2-3	CASSITSGATDTQYF	TGTGCCAGTAGTATAACTAGCGGGGCAACAGATACGCAGTATTTT